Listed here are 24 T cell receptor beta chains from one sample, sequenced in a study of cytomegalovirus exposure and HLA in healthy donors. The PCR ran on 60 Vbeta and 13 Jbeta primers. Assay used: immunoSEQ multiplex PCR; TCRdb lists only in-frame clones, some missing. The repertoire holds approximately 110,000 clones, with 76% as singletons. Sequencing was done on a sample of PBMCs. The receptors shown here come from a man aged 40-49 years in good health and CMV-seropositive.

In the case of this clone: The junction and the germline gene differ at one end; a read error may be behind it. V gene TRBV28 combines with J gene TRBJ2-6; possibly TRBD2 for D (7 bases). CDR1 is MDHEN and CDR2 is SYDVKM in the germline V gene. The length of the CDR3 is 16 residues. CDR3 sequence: CASTKGGASGANGLTF. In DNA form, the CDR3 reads TGTGCCAGCACTAAAGGGGGGGCCTCTGGGGCCAACGGCCTGACTTTC.

The CDR3 coding sequence is TGTGCCAGCAGTCCAGGCTCAGGGACAGGAGGCTACGAGCAGTACTTC. Translation: CASSPGSGTGGYEQYF. This chain connects TRBV28 to TRBJ2-7; 8 positions agree with TRBD1. Germline V gene data show CDR1 as MDHEN and CDR2 as SYDVKM. The V and J ends lost 5 bases and 3 bases, in that order; junction bases with no gene match: 12. This CDR3 spans 16 amino acids.

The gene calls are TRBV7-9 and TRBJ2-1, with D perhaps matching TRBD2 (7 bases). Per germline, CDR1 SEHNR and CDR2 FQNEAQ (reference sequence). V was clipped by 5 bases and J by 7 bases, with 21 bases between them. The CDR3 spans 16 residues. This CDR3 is CASSALGRGPENEQFF. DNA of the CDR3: TGTGCCAGCAGCGCCTTAGGGCGGGGGCCTGAGAATGAGCAGTTCTTC. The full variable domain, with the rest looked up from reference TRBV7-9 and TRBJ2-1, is DTGVSQNPRHKITKRGQNVTFRCDPISEHNRLYWYRQTLGQGPEFLTYFQNEAQLEKSRLLSDRFSAERPKGSFSTLEIQRTEQGDSAMYLCASSALGRGPENEQFFGPGTRLTVL.

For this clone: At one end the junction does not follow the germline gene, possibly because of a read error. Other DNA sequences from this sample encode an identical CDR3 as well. In nucleotides, the CDR3 is TGTGCCTGGAGTACAGGGAACTCTGGGGCCAACGGCCTGACCTTC. This encodes CAWSTGNSGANGLTF. The chain carries TRBV30 and TRBJ2-6, with D maybe TRBD1 (6 bases). The CDR3 has 15 amino acids. The germline CDR1 and CDR2 sequences are GTSNPN and SVGIG (reference sequence). The whole variable domain, remainder taken from reference TRBV30 and TRBJ2-6, is SQTIHQWPATLVQPVGSPLSLECTVEGTSNPNLYWYRQAAGRGLQLLFYSVGIGQISSEVPQNLSASRPQDRQFILSSKKLLLSDSGFYLCAWSTGNSGANGLTFGAGSRLTVL.

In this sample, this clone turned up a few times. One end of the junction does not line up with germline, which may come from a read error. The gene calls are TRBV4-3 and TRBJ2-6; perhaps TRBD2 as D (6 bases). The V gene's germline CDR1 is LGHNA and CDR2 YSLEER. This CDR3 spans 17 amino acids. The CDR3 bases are TGCGCCAGCAGCCGGAGGGGACCCGACTCTGGGGCCAACGGCCTGACTTTC. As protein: CASSRRGPDSGANGLTF.

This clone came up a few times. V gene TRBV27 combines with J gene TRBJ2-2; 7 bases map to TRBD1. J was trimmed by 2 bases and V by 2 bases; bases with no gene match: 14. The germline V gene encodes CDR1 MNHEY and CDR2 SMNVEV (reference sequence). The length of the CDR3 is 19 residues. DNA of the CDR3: TGTGCCAGCAGTTTACGAGTTGGTCGGGCAGGGGGAAACACCGGGGAGCTGTTTTTT. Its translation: CASSLRVGRAGGNTGELFF.

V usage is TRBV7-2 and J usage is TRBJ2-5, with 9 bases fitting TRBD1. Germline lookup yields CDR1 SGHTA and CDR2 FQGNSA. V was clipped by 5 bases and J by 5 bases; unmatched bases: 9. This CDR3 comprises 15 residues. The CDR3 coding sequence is TGTGCCAGCAGCCAACAGACAGGGGGTTGGGAGACCCAGTACTTC. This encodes CASSQQTGGWETQYF. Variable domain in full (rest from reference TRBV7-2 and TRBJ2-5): GAGVSQSPSNKVTEKGKDVELRCDPISGHTALYWYRQSLGQGLEFLIYFQGNSAPDKSGLPSDRFSAERTGGSVSTLTIQRTQQEDSAVYLCASSQQTGGWETQYFGPGTRLLVL.

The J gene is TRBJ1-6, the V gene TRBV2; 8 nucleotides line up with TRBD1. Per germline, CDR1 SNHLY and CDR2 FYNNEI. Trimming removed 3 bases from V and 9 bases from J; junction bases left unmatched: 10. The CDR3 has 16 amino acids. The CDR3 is CASSDRRGQAGSPLHF. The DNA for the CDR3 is TGTGCCAGCAGTGATAGGAGGGGACAGGCGGGTTCACCCCTCCACTTT.

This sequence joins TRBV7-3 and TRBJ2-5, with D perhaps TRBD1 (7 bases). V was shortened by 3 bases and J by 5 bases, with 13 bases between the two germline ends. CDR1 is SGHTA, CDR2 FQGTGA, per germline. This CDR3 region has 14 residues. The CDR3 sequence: CASSFTGAGETQYF. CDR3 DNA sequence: TGTGCCAGCAGCTTCACAGGGGCGGGGGAGACCCAGTACTTC.

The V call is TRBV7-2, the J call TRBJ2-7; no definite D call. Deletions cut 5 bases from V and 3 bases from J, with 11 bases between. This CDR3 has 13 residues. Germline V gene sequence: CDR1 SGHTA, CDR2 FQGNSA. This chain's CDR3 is CASSPQVDYEQYF. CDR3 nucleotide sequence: TGTGCCAGCAGCCCCCAGGTCGACTACGAGCAGTACTTC. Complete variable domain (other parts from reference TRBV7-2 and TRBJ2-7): GAGVSQSPSNKVTEKGKDVELRCDPISGHTALYWYRQSLGQGLEFLIYFQGNSAPDKSGLPSDRFSAERTGGSVSTLTIQRTQQEDSAVYLCASSPQVDYEQYFGPGTRLTVT.

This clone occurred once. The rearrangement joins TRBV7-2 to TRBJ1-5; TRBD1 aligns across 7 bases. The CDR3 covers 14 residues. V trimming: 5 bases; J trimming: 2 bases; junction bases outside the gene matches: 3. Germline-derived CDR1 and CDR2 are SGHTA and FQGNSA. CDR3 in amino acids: CASSPGTGNQPQHF. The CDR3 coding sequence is TGTGCCAGCAGCCCCGGGACAGGCAATCAGCCCCAGCATTTT. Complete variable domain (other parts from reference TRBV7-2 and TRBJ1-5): GAGVSQSPSNKVTEKGKDVELRCDPISGHTALYWYRQSLGQGLEFLIYFQGNSAPDKSGLPSDRFSAERTGGSVSTLTIQRTQQEDSAVYLCASSPGTGNQPQHFGDGTRLSIL.

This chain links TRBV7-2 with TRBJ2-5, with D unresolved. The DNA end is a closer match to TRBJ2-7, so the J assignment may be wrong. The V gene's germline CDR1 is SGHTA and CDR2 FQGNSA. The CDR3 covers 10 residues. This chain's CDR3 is CASSSYEQYF. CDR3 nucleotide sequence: TGTGCCAGCAGCTCCTACGAGCAGTACTTC.

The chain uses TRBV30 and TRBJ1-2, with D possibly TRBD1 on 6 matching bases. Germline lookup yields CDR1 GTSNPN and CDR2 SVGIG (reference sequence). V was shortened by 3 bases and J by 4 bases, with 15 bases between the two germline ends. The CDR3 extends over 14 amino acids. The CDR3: CAWRGTRDLYGYTF. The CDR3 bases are TGTGCCTGGAGGGGGACAAGGGACCTCTATGGCTACACCTTC.

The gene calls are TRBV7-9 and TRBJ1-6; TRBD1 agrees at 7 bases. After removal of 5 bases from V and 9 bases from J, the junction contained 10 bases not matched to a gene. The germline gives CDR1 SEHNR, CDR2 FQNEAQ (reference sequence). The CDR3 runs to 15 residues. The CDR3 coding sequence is TGTGCCAGCAGCGCCCAACAGGGGACGGGTTCACCCCTCCACTTT. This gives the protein CASSAQQGTGSPLHF.

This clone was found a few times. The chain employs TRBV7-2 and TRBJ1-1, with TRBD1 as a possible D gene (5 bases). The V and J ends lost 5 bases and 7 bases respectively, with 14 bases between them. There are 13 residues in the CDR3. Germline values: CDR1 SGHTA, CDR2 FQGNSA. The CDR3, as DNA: TGTGCCAGCAGCGCGCCGGGGGTCGGTGAAGCTTTCTTT. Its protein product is CASSAPGVGEAFF.

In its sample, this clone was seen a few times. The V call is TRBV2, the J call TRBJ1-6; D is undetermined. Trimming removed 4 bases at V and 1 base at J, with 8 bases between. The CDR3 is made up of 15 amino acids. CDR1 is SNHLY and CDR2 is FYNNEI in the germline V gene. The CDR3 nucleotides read TGTGCCAGCAGTGGGTCGCAGTCCTATAATTCACCCCTCCACTTT. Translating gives CASSGSQSYNSPLHF. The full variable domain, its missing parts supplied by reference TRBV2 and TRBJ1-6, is EPEVTQTPSHQVTQMGQEVILRCVPISNHLYFYWYRQILGQKVEFLVSFYNNEISEKSEIFDDQFSVERPDGSNFTLKIRSTKLEDSAMYFCASSGSQSYNSPLHFGNGTRLTVT.

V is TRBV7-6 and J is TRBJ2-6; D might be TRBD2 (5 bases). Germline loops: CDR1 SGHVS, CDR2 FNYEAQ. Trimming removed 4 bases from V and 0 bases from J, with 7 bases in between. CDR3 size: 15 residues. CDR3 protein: CASSSGISGANVLTF. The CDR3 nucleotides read TGTGCCAGCAGCTCGGGGATCTCTGGGGCCAACGTCCTGACTTTC.

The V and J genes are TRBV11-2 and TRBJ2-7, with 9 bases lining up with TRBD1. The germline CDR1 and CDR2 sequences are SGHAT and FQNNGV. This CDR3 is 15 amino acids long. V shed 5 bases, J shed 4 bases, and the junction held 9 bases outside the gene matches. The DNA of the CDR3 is TGTGCCAGCAGCCTTCTTGGGACAGGGCGTTACGAGCAGTACTTC. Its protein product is CASSLLGTGRYEQYF. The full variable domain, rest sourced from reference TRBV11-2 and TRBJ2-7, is EAGVAQSPRYKIIEKRQSVAFWCNPISGHATLYWYQQILGQGPKLLIQFQNNGVVDDSQLPKDRFSAERLKGVDSTLKIQPAKLEDSAVYLCASSLLGTGRYEQYFGPGTRLTVT.

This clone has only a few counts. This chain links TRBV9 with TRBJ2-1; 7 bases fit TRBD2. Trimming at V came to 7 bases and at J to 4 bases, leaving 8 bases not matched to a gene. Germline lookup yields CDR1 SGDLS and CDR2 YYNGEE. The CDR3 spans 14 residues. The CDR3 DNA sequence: TGTGCCAGCGCGCGACTAGCAGAATACAATGAGCAGTTCTTC. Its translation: CASARLAEYNEQFF.

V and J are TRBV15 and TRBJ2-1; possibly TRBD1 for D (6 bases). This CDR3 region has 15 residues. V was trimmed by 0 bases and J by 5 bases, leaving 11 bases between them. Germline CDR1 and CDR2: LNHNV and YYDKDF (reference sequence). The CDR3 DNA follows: TGTGCCACCAGCAGAGACGACAGGACTGACAATGAGCAGTTCTTC. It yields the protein CATSRDDRTDNEQFF.

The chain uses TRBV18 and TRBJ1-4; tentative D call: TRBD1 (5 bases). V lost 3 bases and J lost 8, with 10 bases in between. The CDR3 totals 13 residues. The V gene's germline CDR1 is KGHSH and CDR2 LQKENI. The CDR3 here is CASSPGQGEKLFF. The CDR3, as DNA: TGTGCCAGCTCACCGGGGCAAGGAGAAAAACTGTTTTTT. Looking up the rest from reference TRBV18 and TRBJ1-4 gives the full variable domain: NAGVMQNPRHLVRRRGQEARLRCSPMKGHSHVYWYRQLPEEGLKFMVYLQKENIIDESGMPKERFSAEFPKEGPSILRIQQVVRGDSAAYFCASSPGQGEKLFFGSGTQLSVL.

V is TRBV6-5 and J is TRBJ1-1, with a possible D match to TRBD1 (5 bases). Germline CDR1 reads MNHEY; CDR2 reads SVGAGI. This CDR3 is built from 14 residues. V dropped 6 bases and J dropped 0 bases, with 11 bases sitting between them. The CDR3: CASRSWGVNTEAFF. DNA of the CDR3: TGTGCCAGCAGGTCTTGGGGGGTGAACACTGAAGCTTTCTTT.

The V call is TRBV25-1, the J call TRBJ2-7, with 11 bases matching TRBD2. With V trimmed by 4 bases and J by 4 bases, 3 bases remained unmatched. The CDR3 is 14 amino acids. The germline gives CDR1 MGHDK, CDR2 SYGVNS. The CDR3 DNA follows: TGTGCCAGCAGTGGACTAGCGGGAACTTACGAGCAGTACTTC. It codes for CASSGLAGTYEQYF.

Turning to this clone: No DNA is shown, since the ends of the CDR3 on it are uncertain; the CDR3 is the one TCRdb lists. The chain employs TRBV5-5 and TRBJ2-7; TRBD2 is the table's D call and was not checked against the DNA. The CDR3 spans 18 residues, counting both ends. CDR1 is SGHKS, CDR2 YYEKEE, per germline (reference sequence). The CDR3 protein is CASSTTVGLAALTYEQYF.